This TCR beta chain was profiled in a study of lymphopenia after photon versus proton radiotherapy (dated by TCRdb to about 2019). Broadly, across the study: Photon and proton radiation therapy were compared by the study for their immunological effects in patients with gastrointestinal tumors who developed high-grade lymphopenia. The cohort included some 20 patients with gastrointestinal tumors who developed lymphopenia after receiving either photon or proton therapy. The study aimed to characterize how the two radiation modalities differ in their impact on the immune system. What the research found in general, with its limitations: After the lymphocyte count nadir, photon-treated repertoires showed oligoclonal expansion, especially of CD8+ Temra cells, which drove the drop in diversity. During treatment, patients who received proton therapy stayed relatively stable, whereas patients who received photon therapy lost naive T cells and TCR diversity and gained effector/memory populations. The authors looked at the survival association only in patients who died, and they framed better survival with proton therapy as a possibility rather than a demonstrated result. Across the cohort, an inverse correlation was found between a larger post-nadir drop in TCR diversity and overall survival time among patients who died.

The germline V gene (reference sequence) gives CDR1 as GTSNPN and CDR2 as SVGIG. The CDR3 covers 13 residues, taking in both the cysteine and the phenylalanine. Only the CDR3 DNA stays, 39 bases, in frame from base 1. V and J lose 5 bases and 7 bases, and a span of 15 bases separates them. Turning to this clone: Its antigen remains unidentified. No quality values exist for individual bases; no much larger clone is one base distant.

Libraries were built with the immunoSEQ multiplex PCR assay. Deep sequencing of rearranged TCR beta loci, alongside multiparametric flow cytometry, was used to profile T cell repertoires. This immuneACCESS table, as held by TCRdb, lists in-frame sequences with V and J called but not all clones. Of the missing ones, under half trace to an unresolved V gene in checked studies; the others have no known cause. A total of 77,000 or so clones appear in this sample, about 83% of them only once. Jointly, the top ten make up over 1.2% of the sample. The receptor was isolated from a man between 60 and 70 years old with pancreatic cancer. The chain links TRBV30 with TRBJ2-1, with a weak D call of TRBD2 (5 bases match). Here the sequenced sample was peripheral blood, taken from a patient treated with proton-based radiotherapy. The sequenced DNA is TGTGCCTGGCGGGGAGTGGGCAGAAATGAGCAGTTCTTC. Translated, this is CAWRGVGRNEQFF.